This T cell receptor (beta chain) came from a study of technical replicates of blood from a few donors. The CDR3 extends over 12 amino acids. Germline CDR1 is SEHNR and CDR2 is FQNEAQ (reference sequence). V shed 1 base and J shed 8 bases, with 6 bases lying between them. Only in-frame clones appear in the TCRdb table, and some are missing; sequencing was by immunoSEQ multiplex PCR. This sample yields about 75,000 clones, of which nearly 98% are seen a single time; around 0.31% belongs to the top ten. What was sequenced was T cells isolated from PBMCs. The source of this sequence is a human donor in good health. The chain carries TRBV7-9 and TRBJ1-3; unclear D gene. The CDR3 DNA reads TGTGCCAGCAGCTTAGGCACAGACACCATATATTTT. Amino acid sequence: CASSLGTDTIYF.